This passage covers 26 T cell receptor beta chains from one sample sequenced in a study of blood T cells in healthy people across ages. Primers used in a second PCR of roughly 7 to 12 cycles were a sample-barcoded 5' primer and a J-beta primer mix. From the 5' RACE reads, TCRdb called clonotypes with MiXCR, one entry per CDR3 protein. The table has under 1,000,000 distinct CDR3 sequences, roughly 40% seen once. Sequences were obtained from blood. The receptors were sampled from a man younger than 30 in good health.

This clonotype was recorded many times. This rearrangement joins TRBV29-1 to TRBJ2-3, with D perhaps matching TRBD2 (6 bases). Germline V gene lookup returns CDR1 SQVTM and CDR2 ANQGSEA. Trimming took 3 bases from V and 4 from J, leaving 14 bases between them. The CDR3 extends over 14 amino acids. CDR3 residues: CSVETLAWPDTQYF. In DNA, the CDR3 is TGCAGCGTTGAGACGCTAGCGTGGCCAGATACGCAGTATTTT.

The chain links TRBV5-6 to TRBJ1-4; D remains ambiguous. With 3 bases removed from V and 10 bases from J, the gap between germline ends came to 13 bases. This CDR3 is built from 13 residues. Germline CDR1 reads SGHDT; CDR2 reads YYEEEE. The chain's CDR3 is CASSWSGPGKLFF. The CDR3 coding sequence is TGTGCCAGCAGCTGGTCGGGCCCCGGAAAACTGTTTTTT.

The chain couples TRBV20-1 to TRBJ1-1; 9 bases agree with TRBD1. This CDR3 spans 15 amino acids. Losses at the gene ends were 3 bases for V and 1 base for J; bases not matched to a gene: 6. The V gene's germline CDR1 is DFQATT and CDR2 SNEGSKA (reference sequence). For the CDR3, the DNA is TGCAGTGCTAGGCATGGGACAGGGAGGAACACTGAAGCTTTCTTT. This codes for CSARHGTGRNTEAFF.

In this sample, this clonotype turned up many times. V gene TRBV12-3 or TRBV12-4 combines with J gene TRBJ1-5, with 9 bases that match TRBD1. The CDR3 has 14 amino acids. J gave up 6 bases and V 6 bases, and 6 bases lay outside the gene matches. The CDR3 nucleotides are TGTGCCAGCAGCCGCACAGGGGGCGGTCAGCCCCAGCATTTT. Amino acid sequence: CASSRTGGGQPQHF.

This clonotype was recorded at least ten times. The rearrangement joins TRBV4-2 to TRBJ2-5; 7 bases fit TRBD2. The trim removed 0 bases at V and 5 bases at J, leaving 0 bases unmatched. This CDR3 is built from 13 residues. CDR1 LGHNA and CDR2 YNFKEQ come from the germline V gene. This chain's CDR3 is CASSQEGGETQYF. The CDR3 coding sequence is TGTGCCAGCAGCCAAGAGGGAGGGGAGACCCAGTACTTC.

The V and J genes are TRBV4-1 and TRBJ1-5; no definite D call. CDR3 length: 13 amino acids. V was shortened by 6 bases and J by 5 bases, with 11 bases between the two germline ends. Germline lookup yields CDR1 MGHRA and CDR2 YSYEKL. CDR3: CASSRVDDQPQHF. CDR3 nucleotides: TGCGCCAGCAGTAGGGTTGACGATCAGCCCCAGCATTTT.

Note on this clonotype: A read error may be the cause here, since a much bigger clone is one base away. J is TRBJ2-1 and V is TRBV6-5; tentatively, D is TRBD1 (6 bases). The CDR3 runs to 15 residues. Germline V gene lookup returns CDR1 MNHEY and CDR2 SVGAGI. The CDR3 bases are TGTGCCAGCTATGGGGGCCGGAGGTCCTACAAAGAGCAGTTCTTC. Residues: CASYGGRRSYKEQFF.

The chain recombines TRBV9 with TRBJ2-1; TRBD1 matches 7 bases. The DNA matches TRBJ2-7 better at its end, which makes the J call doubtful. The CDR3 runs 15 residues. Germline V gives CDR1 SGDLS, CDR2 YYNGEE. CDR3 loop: CASTPRDSLYNEQYF. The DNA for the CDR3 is TGTGCCAGCACCCCAAGGGACAGCCTTTACAATGAGCAGTACTTC.

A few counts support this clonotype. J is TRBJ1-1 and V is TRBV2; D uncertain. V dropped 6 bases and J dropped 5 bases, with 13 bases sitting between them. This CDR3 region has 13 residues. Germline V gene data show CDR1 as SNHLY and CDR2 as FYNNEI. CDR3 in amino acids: CASRLWDGTEAFF. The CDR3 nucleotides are TGTGCCAGCAGGTTGTGGGATGGGACTGAAGCTTTCTTT.

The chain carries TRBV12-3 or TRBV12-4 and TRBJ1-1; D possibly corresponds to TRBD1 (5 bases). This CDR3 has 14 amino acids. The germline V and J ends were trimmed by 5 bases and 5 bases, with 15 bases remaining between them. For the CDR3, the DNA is TGTGCCAGCAGTCCCCCGACAGAAAGGACTGAAGCTTTCTTT. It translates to CASSPPTERTEAFF.

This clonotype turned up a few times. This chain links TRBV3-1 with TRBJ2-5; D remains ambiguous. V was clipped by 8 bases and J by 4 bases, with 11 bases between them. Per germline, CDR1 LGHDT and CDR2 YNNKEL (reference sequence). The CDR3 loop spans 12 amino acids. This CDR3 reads CASAVPGETQYF. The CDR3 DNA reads TGTGCCAGCGCGGTGCCGGGAGAGACCCAGTACTTC.

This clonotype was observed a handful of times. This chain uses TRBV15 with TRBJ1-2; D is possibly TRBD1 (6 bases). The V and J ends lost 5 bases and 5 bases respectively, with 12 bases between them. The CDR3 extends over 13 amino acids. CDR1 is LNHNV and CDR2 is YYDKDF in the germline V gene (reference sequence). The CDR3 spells CATSATTGYGYTF. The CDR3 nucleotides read TGTGCCACCAGCGCAACAACAGGGTATGGCTACACCTTC.

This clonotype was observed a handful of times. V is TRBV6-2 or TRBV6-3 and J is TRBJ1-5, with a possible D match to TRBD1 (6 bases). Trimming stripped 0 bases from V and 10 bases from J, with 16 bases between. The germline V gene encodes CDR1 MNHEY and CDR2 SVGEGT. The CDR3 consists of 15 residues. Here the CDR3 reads CASSYSGGAYGPQHF. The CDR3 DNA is TGTGCCAGCAGTTACTCAGGGGGGGCCTATGGACCCCAGCATTTT.

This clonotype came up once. CDR3 sequence reads: CASSDGFGELFF. CDR3 coding DNA: TGTGCCAGCAGTGACGGGTTTGGGGAGCTGTTTTTT. This chain links TRBV7-3 with TRBJ2-2; D remains unclear. Per germline, CDR1 SGHTA and CDR2 FQGTGA. The CDR3 contains 12 residues. The germline V and J ends were trimmed by 6 bases and 8 bases, with 10 bases remaining between them. The whole variable domain, filled in from reference TRBV7-3 and TRBJ2-2, reads GAGVSQTPSNKVTEKGKYVELRCDPISGHTALYWYRQSLGQGPEFLIYFQGTGAADDSGLPNDRFFAVRPEGSVSTLKIQRTERGDSAVYLCASSDGFGELFFGEGSRLTVL.

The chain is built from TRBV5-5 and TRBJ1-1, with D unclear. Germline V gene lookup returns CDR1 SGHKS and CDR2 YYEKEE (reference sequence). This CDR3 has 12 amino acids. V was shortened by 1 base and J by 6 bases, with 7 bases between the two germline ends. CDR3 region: CASSLISAEAFF. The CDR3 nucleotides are TGTGCCAGCAGCTTGATCAGCGCTGAAGCTTTCTTT.

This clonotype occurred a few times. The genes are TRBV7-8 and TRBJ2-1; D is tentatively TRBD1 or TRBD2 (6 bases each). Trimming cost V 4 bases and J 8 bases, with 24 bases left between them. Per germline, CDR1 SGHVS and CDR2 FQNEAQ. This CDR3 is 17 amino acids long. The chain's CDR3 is CASSSQGGLTSEDEQFF. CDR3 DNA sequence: TGTGCCAGCAGCTCCCAAGGGGGACTCACATCGGAGGATGAGCAGTTCTTC.

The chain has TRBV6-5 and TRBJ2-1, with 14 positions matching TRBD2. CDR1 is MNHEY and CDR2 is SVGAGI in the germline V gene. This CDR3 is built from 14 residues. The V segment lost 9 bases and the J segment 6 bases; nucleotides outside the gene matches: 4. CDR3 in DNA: TGTGCCAGTCGGACTAGCGGGGGGCTCAATGAGCAGTTCTTC. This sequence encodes CASRTSGGLNEQFF.

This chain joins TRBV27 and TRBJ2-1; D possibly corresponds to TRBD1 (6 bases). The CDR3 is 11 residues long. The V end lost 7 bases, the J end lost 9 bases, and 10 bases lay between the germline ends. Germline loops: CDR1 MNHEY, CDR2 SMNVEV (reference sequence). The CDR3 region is CASTRGFEQFF. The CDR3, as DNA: TGTGCCAGCACCAGGGGTTTTGAGCAGTTCTTC.

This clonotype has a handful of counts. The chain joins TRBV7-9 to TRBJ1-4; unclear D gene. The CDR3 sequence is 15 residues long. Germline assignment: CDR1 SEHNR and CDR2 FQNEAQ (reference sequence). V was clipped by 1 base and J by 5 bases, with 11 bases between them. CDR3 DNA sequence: TGTGCCAGCAGCTTAGATCCCTTAAGGAATGAAAAACTGTTTTTT. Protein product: CASSLDPLRNEKLFF. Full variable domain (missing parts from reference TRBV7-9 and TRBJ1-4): DTGVSQNPRHKITKRGQNVTFRCDPISEHNRLYWYRQTLGQGPEFLTYFQNEAQLEKSRLLSDRFSAERPKGSFSTLEIQRTEQGDSAMYLCASSLDPLRNEKLFFGSGTQLSVL.

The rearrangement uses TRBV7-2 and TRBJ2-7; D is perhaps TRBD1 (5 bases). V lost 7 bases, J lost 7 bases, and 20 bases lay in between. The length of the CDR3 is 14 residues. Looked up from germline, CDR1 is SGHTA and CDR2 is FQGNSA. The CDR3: CASKWEQVRNEQYF. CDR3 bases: TGTGCCAGCAAGTGGGAACAGGTCAGGAATGAGCAGTACTTC.

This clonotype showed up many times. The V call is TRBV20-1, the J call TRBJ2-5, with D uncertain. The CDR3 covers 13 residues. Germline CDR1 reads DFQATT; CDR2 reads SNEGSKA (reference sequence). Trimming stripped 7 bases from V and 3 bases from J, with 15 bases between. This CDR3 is CSGSSTSKETQYF. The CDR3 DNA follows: TGCAGTGGGTCAAGCACCAGTAAAGAGACCCAGTACTTC.

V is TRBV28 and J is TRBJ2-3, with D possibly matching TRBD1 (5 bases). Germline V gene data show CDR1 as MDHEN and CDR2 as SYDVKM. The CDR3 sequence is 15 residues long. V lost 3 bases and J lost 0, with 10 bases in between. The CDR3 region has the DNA TGTGCCAGCAGTTTCTGGGGCCCTAGCACAGATACGCAGTATTTT. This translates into CASSFWGPSTDTQYF. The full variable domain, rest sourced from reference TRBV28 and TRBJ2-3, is DVKVTQSSRYLVKRTGEKVFLECVQDMDHENMFWYRQDPGLGLRLIYFSYDVKMKEKGDIPEGYSVSREKKERFSLILESASTNQTSMYLCASSFWGPSTDTQYFGPGTRLTVL.

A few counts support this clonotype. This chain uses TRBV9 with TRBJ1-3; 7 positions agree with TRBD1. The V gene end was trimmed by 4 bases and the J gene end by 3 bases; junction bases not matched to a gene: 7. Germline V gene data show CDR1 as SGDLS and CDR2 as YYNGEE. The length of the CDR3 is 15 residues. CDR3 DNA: TGTGCCAGCAGCACAAGGGGGCTAGGTGGAAACACCATATATTTT. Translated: CASSTRGLGGNTIYF.

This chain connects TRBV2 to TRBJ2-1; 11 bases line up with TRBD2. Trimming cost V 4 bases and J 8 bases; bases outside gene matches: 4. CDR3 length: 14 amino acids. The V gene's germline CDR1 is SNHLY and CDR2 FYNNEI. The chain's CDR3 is CASSGLAGSHEQFF. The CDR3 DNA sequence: TGTGCCAGCAGTGGACTAGCGGGGAGTCATGAGCAGTTCTTC.

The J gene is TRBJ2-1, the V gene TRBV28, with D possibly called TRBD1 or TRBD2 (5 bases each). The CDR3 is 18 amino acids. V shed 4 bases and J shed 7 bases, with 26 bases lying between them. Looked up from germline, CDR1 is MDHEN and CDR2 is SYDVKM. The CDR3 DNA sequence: TGTGCCAGCAGTTCCGATGAGAAGGGGACCCGGGGCAGGAATGAGCAGTTCTTC. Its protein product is CASSSDEKGTRGRNEQFF.

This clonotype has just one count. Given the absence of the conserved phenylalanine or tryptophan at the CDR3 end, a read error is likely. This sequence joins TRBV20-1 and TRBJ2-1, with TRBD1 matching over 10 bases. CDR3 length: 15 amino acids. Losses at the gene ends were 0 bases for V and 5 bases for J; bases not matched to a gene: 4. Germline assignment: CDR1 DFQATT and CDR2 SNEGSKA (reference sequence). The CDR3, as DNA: TGCAGTGCTAGAGATAGTGGACAGGGGGACAATGAGCAGTTCTGC. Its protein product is CSARDSGQGDNEQFC.